The clone carrying this T cell receptor (beta chain) was recorded many times. This CDR3 has 15 amino acids. Trimming took off 5 bases at V and 4 bases at J, with 16 bases between the two ends. Germline lookup yields CDR1 SGHRS and CDR2 YFSETQ. The sample originates from a study of neurological immune-mediated disorders. MiXCR, run by TCRdb on the 5' RACE reads, gives a single entry per CDR3 protein. The table records about 74,000 distinct CDR3 sequences, around 5.2% of them present only once. The sequence was obtained from a man aged 18 to 35 with multiple sclerosis. The chain uses TRBV5-1 and TRBJ2-1; D is uncertain. Specimen: PBMCs. This CDR3 is CASRRRWQEYNEQFF. For the CDR3, the DNA is TGCGCCAGCAGGAGACGGTGGCAAGAGTACAATGAGCAGTTCTTC.